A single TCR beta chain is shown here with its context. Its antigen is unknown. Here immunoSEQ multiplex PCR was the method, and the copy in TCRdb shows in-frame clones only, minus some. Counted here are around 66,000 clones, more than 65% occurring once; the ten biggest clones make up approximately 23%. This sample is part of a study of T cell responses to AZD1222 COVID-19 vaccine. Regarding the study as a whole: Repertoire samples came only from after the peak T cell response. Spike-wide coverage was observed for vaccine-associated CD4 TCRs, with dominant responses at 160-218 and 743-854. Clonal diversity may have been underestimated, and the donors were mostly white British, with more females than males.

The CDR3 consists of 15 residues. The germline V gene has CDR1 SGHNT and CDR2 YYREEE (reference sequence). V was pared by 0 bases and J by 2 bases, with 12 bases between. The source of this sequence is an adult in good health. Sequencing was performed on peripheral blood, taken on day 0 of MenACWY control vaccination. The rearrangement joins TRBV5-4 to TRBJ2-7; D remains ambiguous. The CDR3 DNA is TGTGCCAGCAGCTTGGGTGGCACATCCGCCTACGAGCAGTACTTC. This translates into CASSLGGTSAYEQYF.